These T cell receptor beta chains were read from a single sample in a study of blood T cell repertoires in COVID-19. The method was immunoSEQ multiplex PCR; TCRdb's version includes in-frame clones alone and lacks a portion of them. The sample lists over 85,000 clones; nearly 90% were seen once. The sample consisted of peripheral blood. Receptors were obtained from a human donor in a cohort sampled during active COVID-19. Both conserved end residues are part of each CDR3. The D gene is left open where the match is weak. Expanded clones get a size class; other rows say once, few or many, or leave the size out.

v_gene: TRBV5-5
j_gene: TRBJ2-5
len: 15
abundance: NA
d_gene: TRBD1
CDR3nt: TGTGCCAGCAGCTTGGGGGACAGTTTCCAAGAGACCCAGTACTTC
CDR3aa: CASSLGDSFQETQYF

v_gene: TRBV7-9
j_gene: TRBJ2-1
len: 18
abundance: NA
d_gene: NA
CDR3nt: TGTGCCAGCAGCTTAGCGAGGAGGACGGAGAGCTCCTACAATGAGCAGTTCTTC
CDR3aa: CASSLARRTESSYNEQFF

v_gene: TRBV19
j_gene: TRBJ1-5
len: 12
abundance: once
d_gene: NA
CDR3nt: TGTGCCAGTAGTATATGGCGGCAGCCCCAGCATTTT
CDR3aa: CASSIWRQPQHF

v_gene: TRBV7-9
j_gene: TRBJ2-3
len: 15
abundance: NA
d_gene: NA
CDR3nt: TGTGCCAGCAGCCTAACCACTAGCTCCCCCGGCACGCAGTATTTT
CDR3aa: CASSLTTSSPGTQYF

v_gene: TRBV19
j_gene: TRBJ2-1
len: 17
abundance: NA
d_gene: TRBD1
CDR3nt: TGTGCCAGTAGTAGGGGTCCCGGACAGGGGTTTGGCGATGAGCAGTTCTTC
CDR3aa: CASSRGPGQGFGDEQFF

v_gene: TRBV6-5
j_gene: TRBJ1-2
len: 15
abundance: NA
d_gene: TRBD1
CDR3nt: TGTGCCAGCGGAAGCCCGGGACAGGGCAAAAATGGCTACACCTTC
CDR3aa: CASGSPGQGKNGYTF

v_gene: TRBV9
j_gene: TRBJ2-1
len: 13
abundance: NA
d_gene: NA
CDR3nt: TGTGCCAGCAGCGTATTGGGAGGCAATGAGCAGTTCTTC
CDR3aa: CASSVLGGNEQFF

v_gene: TRBV5-1
j_gene: TRBJ1-3
len: 13
abundance: NA
d_gene: NA
CDR3nt: TGCGCCAGCAGAACAGCCTCTGGAAACACCATATATTTT
CDR3aa: CASRTASGNTIYF

v_gene: TRBV11-3
j_gene: TRBJ2-6
len: 15
abundance: NA
d_gene: NA
CDR3nt: TGTGCCAGCAAAGGCGGTAGCGCTGGGGCCAACGTCCTGACTTTC
CDR3aa: CASKGGSAGANVLTF

v_gene: TRBV7-3
j_gene: TRBJ2-7
len: 15
abundance: NA
d_gene: TRBD2
CDR3nt: TGTGCCAGCAGCTTAACTAGCGGGAGGGCCTACGAGCAGTACTTC
CDR3aa: CASSLTSGRAYEQYF

v_gene: TRBV4-2
j_gene: TRBJ2-7
len: 15
abundance: NA
d_gene: NA
CDR3nt: TGTGCCAGCAGCCAAGATAAGCTAGCACGGGGCGAGCAGTACTTC
CDR3aa: CASSQDKLARGEQYF

v_gene: TRBV5-4
j_gene: TRBJ2-1
len: 17
abundance: NA
d_gene: TRBD2
CDR3nt: TGTGCCAGCAGCTTTGTCCTCCTAGCGGGGGGGCAGGATGAGCAGTTCTTC
CDR3aa: CASSFVLLAGGQDEQFF

v_gene: TRBV10-2
j_gene: TRBJ2-1
len: 15
abundance: NA
d_gene: TRBD2
CDR3nt: TGCGCCAGCAAGTCTACTAGCGGAACCTACAATGAGCAGTTCTTC
CDR3aa: CASKSTSGTYNEQFF

v_gene: TRBV2
j_gene: TRBJ2-1
len: 14
abundance: NA
d_gene: TRBD1
CDR3nt: TGTGCCAGCAGTGATAGGGGGCCTTACAATGAGCAGTTCTTC
CDR3aa: CASSDRGPYNEQFF

v_gene: TRBV27
j_gene: TRBJ2-1
len: 15
abundance: NA
d_gene: TRBD2
CDR3nt: TGTGCCAGCAGGTTTCGGGGGGACTCCTACAATGAGCAGTTCTTC
CDR3aa: CASRFRGDSYNEQFF

v_gene: TRBV28
j_gene: TRBJ2-3
len: 18
abundance: NA
d_gene: NA
CDR3nt: TGTGCCAGCAGTTTAGTCGATTTATTGGGCCGGGACACAGATACGCAGTATTTT
CDR3aa: CASSLVDLLGRDTDTQYF

v_gene: TRBV6-1
j_gene: TRBJ2-7
len: 14
abundance: NA
d_gene: NA
CDR3nt: TGTGCCAGCAGTGGAGCGGGTGGAGTTGGTGAGCAGTACTTC
CDR3aa: CASSGAGGVGEQYF

v_gene: TRBV7-8
j_gene: TRBJ2-5
len: 16
abundance: many
d_gene: NA
CDR3nt: TGTGCCAGCAGCTTAGCTTTTCTGGAGTTTTGGGAGACCCAGTACTTC
CDR3aa: CASSLAFLEFWETQYF

v_gene: TRBV10-2
j_gene: TRBJ1-2
len: 13
abundance: NA
d_gene: NA
CDR3nt: TGCGCCAGCAGTGAAGCCACAGCCGGTGGCTACACCTTC
CDR3aa: CASSEATAGGYTF

v_gene: TRBV4-1
j_gene: TRBJ1-4
len: 16
abundance: NA
d_gene: NA
CDR3nt: TGCGCCAGCAGCTACATGCTACAGGCAACTAATGAAAAACTGTTTTTT
CDR3aa: CASSYMLQATNEKLFF

v_gene: TRBV18
j_gene: TRBJ2-1
len: 16
abundance: few
d_gene: TRBD1
CDR3nt: TGTGCCAGCTCACCAGGGCAGGGGACAGGGGTCAATGAGCAGTTCTTC
CDR3aa: CASSPGQGTGVNEQFF

v_gene: TRBV4-1
j_gene: TRBJ1-2
len: 16
abundance: once
d_gene: TRBD1
CDR3nt: TGCGCCAGCAGCCGACCCGGGACAGGGGCGGACCAGGGCTACACCTTC
CDR3aa: CASSRPGTGADQGYTF

v_gene: TRBV3-1/TRBV3-2
j_gene: TRBJ2-1
len: 19
abundance: once
d_gene: TRBD2
CDR3nt: TGTGCCAGCAGCCCCCGCCGGTGGGTCCGGGAGGGCCCAACCGATGAGCAGTTCTTC
CDR3aa: CASSPRRWVREGPTDEQFF

v_gene: TRBV5-4
j_gene: TRBJ2-5
len: 13
abundance: NA
d_gene: TRBD1
CDR3nt: TGTGCCAGCAGCTTGTACAGGGGCGAGACCCAGTACTTC
CDR3aa: CASSLYRGETQYF

v_gene: TRBV18
j_gene: TRBJ1-2
len: 15
abundance: NA
d_gene: NA
CDR3nt: TGTGCCAGCTCACCTCTACCCGGGACATCTTATGGCTACACCTTC
CDR3aa: CASSPLPGTSYGYTF

v_gene: TRBV12-3/TRBV12-4
j_gene: TRBJ2-6
len: 11
abundance: NA
d_gene: NA
CDR3nt: TGTGCCAGCAGTTTTGGGAGCGTCCTGACTTTC
CDR3aa: CASSFGSVLTF

v_gene: TRBV5-8
j_gene: TRBJ1-2
len: 14
abundance: NA
d_gene: NA
CDR3nt: TGTGCCAGCAGCTCTAGCCCCGACAGGTTTGGCTACACCTTC
CDR3aa: CASSSSPDRFGYTF

v_gene: TRBV10-3
j_gene: TRBJ2-3
len: 16
abundance: NA
d_gene: TRBD2
CDR3nt: TGTGCCATCAGTGTGGAGCGGGGGGGCCGTACAGATACGCAGTATTTT
CDR3aa: CAISVERGGRTDTQYF

v_gene: TRBV7-8
j_gene: TRBJ1-3
len: 14
abundance: NA
d_gene: TRBD1
CDR3nt: TGTGCCAGCAGCCCGGGACAGGGGTGGTACACCATATATTTT
CDR3aa: CASSPGQGWYTIYF

v_gene: TRBV10-1
j_gene: TRBJ2-2
len: 16
abundance: NA
d_gene: TRBD2
CDR3nt: TGCGCCAGCAGTGATTGGAGGGAGGGGAACACCGGGGAGCTGTTTTTT
CDR3aa: CASSDWREGNTGELFF

v_gene: TRBV25-1
j_gene: TRBJ1-2
len: 15
abundance: NA
d_gene: TRBD1
CDR3nt: TGTGCCACCTCGCCCTTGGGACAGGGGGCTGTCGGCTACACCTTC
CDR3aa: CATSPLGQGAVGYTF

v_gene: TRBV10-1
j_gene: TRBJ1-1
len: 13
abundance: NA
d_gene: NA
CDR3nt: TGCGCCAGCAGTGATGAGCAGAACACTGAAGCTTTCTTT
CDR3aa: CASSDEQNTEAFF